The 31 T cell receptor beta chains below were found in one sample sequenced in a study of T-cell memory formation after mild COVID-19. TCRdb reprocessed the 5' RACE reads with MiXCR, giving one entry per CDR3 protein. This sample has roughly 170,000 distinct CDR3 sequences, with roughly 20% found just once. The sequencing input was PBMCs or a T cell subset sorted from them (not recorded which). All receptors derive from a man in his late teens or twenties who had mild COVID-19 (a few samples of this study predate the infection). Cell type and time point are not known.

V is TRBV20-1 and J is TRBJ1-4; a weak D match, TRBD1 (5 bases). The V and J ends lost 0 bases and 8 bases respectively, with 13 bases between them. CDR3 size: 14 residues. Germline V gene lookup returns CDR1 DFQATT and CDR2 SNEGSKA (reference sequence). CDR3 loop: CSARDNGGGEKLFF. CDR3 in DNA: TGCAGTGCTAGAGATAATGGGGGGGGAGAAAAACTGTTTTTT.

This clonotype turned up a few times. V and J are TRBV7-9 and TRBJ2-1; tentatively, D is TRBD2 (6 bases). CDR1 and CDR2 from the germline V gene are SEHNR and FQNEAQ (reference sequence). The V gene lost 5 bases and the J gene lost 8 bases, with 13 bases spanning the gap. The CDR3 spans 13 residues. Written as DNA, the CDR3 is TGTGCCAGCAGCCCGGGCGGGACGGATGAGCAGTTCTTC. Translating it yields CASSPGGTDEQFF.

This chain uses TRBV20-1 with TRBJ1-1; D remains ambiguous. CDR1 is DFQATT and CDR2 is SNEGSKA in the germline V gene (reference sequence). Trimming removed 2 bases from V and 0 bases from J, with 13 bases in between. This CDR3 is built from 15 residues. CDR3 amino acids: CSARRSQTMNTEAFF. The DNA for the CDR3 is TGCAGTGCTAGAAGGTCACAGACGATGAACACTGAAGCTTTCTTT.

The CDR3 region is CASSLDVDEQFF. Written as DNA, the CDR3 is TGTGCCAGCAGCTTAGACGTGGATGAGCAGTTCTTC. J is TRBJ2-1 and V is TRBV11-2; no clear D. The V and J ends lost 0 bases and 8 bases respectively, with 5 bases between them. Germline CDR1 reads SGHAT; CDR2 reads FQNNGV. The CDR3 is 12 residues long. Full variable domain (missing parts from reference TRBV11-2 and TRBJ2-1): EAGVAQSPRYKIIEKRQSVAFWCNPISGHATLYWYQQILGQGPKLLIQFQNNGVVDDSQLPKDRFSAERLKGVDSTLKIQPAKLEDSAVYLCASSLDVDEQFFGPGTRLTVL.

This clonotype was counted many times. The chain is built from TRBV5-1 and TRBJ1-2; D not certain. Between the trimmed V and J ends, which lost 0 bases and 5 bases, there was a span of 11 bases. This CDR3 has 14 residues. Per germline, CDR1 SGHRS and CDR2 YFSETQ. CDR3 nucleotide sequence: TGCGCCAGCAGCTTGGATGGCGAATCTTATGGCTACACCTTC. Its protein product is CASSLDGESYGYTF.

DNA of the CDR3: TGCGCCAGCAGCTCCGGACAGGGAAGTGAGCAGTACGTC. It specifies CASSSGQGSEQYV. This chain links TRBV5-1 with TRBJ2-7; TRBD1 matches 8 bases. V dropped 3 bases and J dropped 7; count of bases not matched to a gene: 6. The CDR3 loop spans 13 amino acids. Germline CDR1 is SGHRS and CDR2 is YFSETQ.

The V call is TRBV10-3, the J call TRBJ1-1, with a possible D match to TRBD1 (6 bases). V was shortened by 9 bases and J by 1 base, with 12 bases between the two germline ends. Germline assignment: CDR1 ENHRY and CDR2 SYGVKD. The CDR3 is made up of 13 amino acids. DNA of the CDR3: TGTGCCATAGGAGGGGGTTCGAACACTGAAGCTTTCTTT. Protein: CAIGGGSNTEAFF.

The chain carries TRBV20-1 and TRBJ1-5; D is uncertain. Germline V lookup: CDR1 DFQATT, CDR2 SNEGSKA (reference sequence). The V end was cut by 2 bases, the J end by 0 bases, with 5 bases between. CDR3 length: 13 residues. CDR3 DNA: TGCAGTGCTAGAAAATATAGCAATCAGCCCCAGCATTTT. Amino acids: CSARKYSNQPQHF.

Ten or more counts support this clonotype. The chain is built from TRBV30 and TRBJ2-3; 7 bases line up with TRBD1. Germline V lookup: CDR1 GTSNPN, CDR2 SVGIG (reference sequence). V trimming: 2 bases; J trimming: 2 bases; junction bases outside the gene matches: 7. The CDR3 consists of 15 residues. CDR3 DNA: TGTGCCTGGAGTCACGGGACAGCTAACACAGATACGCAGTATTTT. Encoded protein: CAWSHGTANTDTQYF.

This clonotype was picked up a small number of times. The rearrangement links TRBV18 to TRBJ1-1; D uncertain. The CDR3 contains 13 residues. Trimming left V 2 bases short and J 6 bases short, with 10 bases between. Germline V gene lookup returns CDR1 KGHSH and CDR2 LQKENI. This CDR3 reads CASSPGEVAEAFF. The DNA for the CDR3 is TGTGCCAGCTCACCAGGGGAGGTGGCTGAAGCTTTCTTT.

This clonotype was seen more than once but under ten times. The chain joins TRBV20-1 to TRBJ1-2; a possible D gene is TRBD1 (6 bases). The CDR3 totals 13 residues. The germline V gene encodes CDR1 DFQATT and CDR2 SNEGSKA (reference sequence). V was pared by 6 bases and J by 7 bases, with 18 bases between. The CDR3 here is CSATRDTGFGYTF. The CDR3 coding sequence is TGCAGTGCCACCCGAGATACAGGGTTTGGCTACACCTTC.

The chain is built from TRBV9 and TRBJ2-3; 13 bases match TRBD2. The J segment lost 1 base and the V segment lost 3 bases, leaving 2 bases of the junction unmatched. Germline V lookup: CDR1 SGDLS, CDR2 YYNGEE. CDR3 length: 16 residues. DNA of the CDR3: TGTGCCAGCAGCGCCGGGACTAGCGGGGGCACAGATACGCAGTATTTT. It codes for CASSAGTSGGTDTQYF.

This clonotype appeared many times. J is TRBJ1-5 and V is TRBV2; tentative D call: TRBD1 (5 bases). CDR3 size: 15 residues. The V gene's germline CDR1 is SNHLY and CDR2 FYNNEI. V was trimmed by 3 bases and J by 5 bases, leaving 14 bases between them. In nucleotides, the CDR3 is TGTGCCAGCAGTGATGTCGGGGGTAGTGATCAGCCCCAGCATTTT. It translates to CASSDVGGSDQPQHF.

The chain has TRBV5-6 and TRBJ2-7, with a tentative D call TRBD2 (5 bases). V lost 5 bases and J lost 3, with 9 bases in between. The germline CDR1 and CDR2 sequences are SGHDT and YYEEEE. CDR3 size: 12 residues. CDR3 protein: CASSSGLYEQYV. The CDR3 DNA reads TGTGCCAGCAGTTCAGGACTCTACGAGCAGTACGTC.

The chain combines TRBV5-1 with TRBJ2-3; 7 nucleotides agree with TRBD2. The J segment lost 7 bases and the V segment lost 4 bases, leaving 15 bases of the junction unmatched. CDR3 length: 16 residues. The germline CDR1 and CDR2 sequences are SGHRS and YFSETQ. CDR3 coding DNA: TGCGCCAGCAGCCAGGGACTACCCCTCTACCAGCATACGCAGTATTTT. Its translation is CASSQGLPLYQHTQYF.

The chain combines TRBV5-1 with TRBJ1-2, with 9 positions matching TRBD1. V was clipped by 7 bases and J by 6 bases; unmatched bases: 10. From germline, CDR1 is SGHRS and CDR2 YFSETQ. This CDR3 has 14 amino acids. CDR3 nucleotides: TGCGCCAGCTCTCGATGGGACAGGGATCATGGCTACACCTTC. Protein: CASSRWDRDHGYTF. Looking up the rest from reference TRBV5-1 and TRBJ1-2 gives the full variable domain: KAGVTQTPRYLIKTRGQQVTLSCSPISGHRSVSWYQQTPGQGLQFLFEYFSETQRNKGNFPGRFSGRQFSNSRSEMNVSTLELGDSALYLCASSRWDRDHGYTFGSGTRLTVV.

The chain links TRBV29-1 to TRBJ2-7; TRBD1 might be the D (6 bases). There are 15 residues in the CDR3. The V end lost 4 bases, the J end lost 1 base, and 17 bases lay between the germline ends. Looked up from germline, CDR1 is SQVTM and CDR2 is ANQGSEA. This CDR3 is CSVGKGDGASYEQYF. The CDR3 bases are TGCAGCGTTGGGAAGGGGGACGGAGCATCCTACGAGCAGTACTTC.

In this sample, this clonotype turned up many times. The chain combines TRBV6-2 or TRBV6-3 with TRBJ1-1; D unclear. Germline values: CDR1 MNHEY, CDR2 SVGEGT. The germline V and J ends were trimmed by 7 bases and 3 bases, with 9 bases remaining between them. This CDR3 is built from 12 residues. CDR3 nucleotides: TGTGCCAGCAAAGACCCGGACACTGAAGCTTTCTTT. Translation: CASKDPDTEAFF.

This clonotype was seen more than once but under ten times. V gene TRBV7-2 combines with J gene TRBJ2-3; 7 bases are a match to TRBD1. J was trimmed by 4 bases and V by 7 bases; bases with no gene match: 5. Germline CDR1 and CDR2: SGHTA and FQGNSA. CDR3 length: 13 residues. Here the CDR3 reads CASIFQGADTQYF. The CDR3 nucleotides read TGTGCCAGCATTTTTCAGGGGGCAGATACGCAGTATTTT.

Comments on this clonotype: A much larger clonotype is one base distant, so this may be a read error. The rearrangement links TRBV7-3 to TRBJ2-7; D not resolved. This CDR3 is built from 11 residues. Germline V lookup: CDR1 SGHTA, CDR2 FQGTGA. The germline V and J ends were trimmed by 7 bases and 0 bases, with 4 bases remaining between them. CDR3 coding DNA: TGTGCCAGCACCTTCTCCTACGAGCAGTACTTC. Encoded protein: CASTFSYEQYF.

Only a few counts were recorded for this clonotype. The chain combines TRBV6-5 with TRBJ2-7, with 9 bases identical to TRBD1. CDR3 length: 15 residues. After removal of 2 bases from V and 8 bases from J, the junction contained 10 bases not matched to a gene. Germline CDR1 MNHEY, CDR2 SVGAGI. The CDR3 sequence: CASSYGPGTGSKQYV. As DNA, the CDR3 is TGTGCCAGCAGTTACGGCCCCGGGACAGGGAGCAAGCAGTACGTC.

The chain has TRBV18 and TRBJ1-4; 7 bases match TRBD1. Germline CDR1 and CDR2: KGHSH and LQKENI. There are 15 residues in the CDR3. V dropped 4 bases and J dropped 10; count of bases not matched to a gene: 12. The CDR3 coding sequence is TGTGCCAGCTCACGTACACGGGACAGCATCGGAAAACTGTTTTTT. Amino acids: CASSRTRDSIGKLFF.

V is TRBV7-2 and J is TRBJ2-5; the D gene is possibly TRBD2 (6 bases). The CDR3 contains 14 residues. V dropped 5 bases and J dropped 0 bases, with 10 bases sitting between them. Germline V gene data show CDR1 as SGHTA and CDR2 as FQGNSA. The CDR3 DNA sequence: TGTGCCAGCAGCCCTCGGAGGGACCAAGAGACCCAGTACTTC. Protein: CASSPRRDQETQYF.

The rearrangement links TRBV7-2 to TRBJ2-3; 11 nucleotides line up with TRBD2. The CDR3 contains 19 residues. V lost 5 bases, J lost 2 bases, and 15 bases stayed unmatched. CDR1 and CDR2 (germline): SGHTA, FQGNSA. CDR3 DNA: TGTGCCAGCAGCCCCGGGTGGGCTAGCGGGGGGTCCTTCACAGATACGCAGTATTTT. This codes for CASSPGWASGGSFTDTQYF. The whole variable domain, remainder taken from reference TRBV7-2 and TRBJ2-3, is GAGVSQSPSNKVTEKGKDVELRCDPISGHTALYWYRQSLGQGLEFLIYFQGNSAPDKSGLPSDRFSAERTGGSVSTLTIQRTQQEDSAVYLCASSPGWASGGSFTDTQYFGPGTRLTVL.

There are a few counts of this clonotype. The rearrangement joins TRBV12-3 or TRBV12-4 to TRBJ1-5, with D possibly matching TRBD1 (6 bases). This CDR3 is 15 amino acids long. Trimming took off 4 bases at V and 2 bases at J, with 12 bases between the two ends. CDR3 protein: CASSWGLGGNQPQHF. CDR3 sequence (DNA): TGTGCCAGCAGTTGGGGGCTCGGAGGCAATCAGCCCCAGCATTTT.

As for this clonotype: Relative to the germline gene, one junction end is altered; a read error may explain this. The chain carries TRBV2 and TRBJ1-4; D remains ambiguous. This CDR3 is 15 amino acids long. Germline V lookup: CDR1 SNHLY, CDR2 FYNNEI. The CDR3: CASSDTTTTNEKLFF. DNA for the CDR3: TGTGCCAGCAGTGACACTACAACAACTAATGAAAAACTGTTTTTC.

This sequence joins TRBV28 and TRBJ1-4; D is uncertain. The CDR3 totals 13 residues. CDR1 MDHEN and CDR2 SYDVKM come from the germline V gene. V was shortened by 0 bases and J by 7 bases, with 6 bases between the two germline ends. The CDR3 DNA is TGTGCCAGCAGTTTATGGAACGGTGAAAAACTGTTTTTT. Encoded protein: CASSLWNGEKLFF.

The chain has TRBV5-5 and TRBJ1-5; D uncertain. Germline V CDR1 and CDR2: SGHKS, YYEKEE (reference sequence). The CDR3 sequence is 15 residues long. The V and J ends lost 0 bases and 6 bases respectively, with 13 bases between them. The CDR3 DNA follows: TGTGCCAGCAGCTTGGGCCGGGCAGGCTCTCAGCCCCAGCATTTT. The encoded protein is CASSLGRAGSQPQHF.

The genes are TRBV29-1 and TRBJ1-2, with no clear D. With 3 bases removed from V and 7 bases from J, the gap between germline ends came to 0 bases. The CDR3 is 8 residues long. Germline V gene sequence: CDR1 SQVTM, CDR2 ANQGSEA. The CDR3 sequence is CSVDGYTF. The CDR3 nucleotides read TGCAGCGTTGATGGCTACACCTTC.

This clonotype has more than one count but fewer than ten. The V call is TRBV10-3, the J call TRBJ1-1; D possibly corresponds to TRBD1 (6 bases). The germline CDR1 and CDR2 sequences are ENHRY and SYGVKD. There are 17 residues in the CDR3. Trimming pared 10 bases from V and 1 base from J, leaving 25 bases between. CDR3 in DNA: TGTGCCACCGGGACCGTACAGGGATCTTGGGCGAACACTGAAGCTTTCTTT. As protein: CATGTVQGSWANTEAFF.

This clonotype was seen repeatedly, ten times or more. In DNA, the CDR3 is TGTGCCAGCAGGGGACAGGGGAACACTGAAGCTTTCTTT. It is translated as CASRGQGNTEAFF. The chain has TRBV4-2 and TRBJ1-1, with 9 bases identical to TRBD1. CDR1 LGHNA and CDR2 YNFKEQ come from the germline V gene. J lost 1 base, V lost 6 bases, and 0 bases had no gene match. This CDR3 spans 13 amino acids.